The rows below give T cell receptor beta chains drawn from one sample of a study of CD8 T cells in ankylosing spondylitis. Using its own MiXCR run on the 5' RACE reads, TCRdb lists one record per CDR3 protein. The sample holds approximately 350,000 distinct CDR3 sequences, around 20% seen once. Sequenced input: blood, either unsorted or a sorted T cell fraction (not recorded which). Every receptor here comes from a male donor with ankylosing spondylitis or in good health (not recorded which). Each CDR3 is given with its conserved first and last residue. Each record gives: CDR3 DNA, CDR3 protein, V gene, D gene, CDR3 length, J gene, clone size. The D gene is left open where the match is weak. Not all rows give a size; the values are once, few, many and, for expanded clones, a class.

CDR3nt: TGTGCCAGCAGTTCCGGGACTAGCGGGGGTCGACGCTCCTACAATGAGCAGTTCTTC
CDR3aa: CASSSGTSGGRRSYNEQFF
v_gene: TRBV11-2
d_gene: TRBD2
len: 19
j_gene: TRBJ2-1
abundance: NA

CDR3nt: TGTGCCAGCAGCGGGACTGGAGGTACGCAGTATTTT
CDR3aa: CASSGTGGTQYF
v_gene: TRBV7-9
d_gene: NA
len: 12
j_gene: TRBJ2-3
abundance: NA

CDR3nt: TGTGCCAGCAGCCAAGTTCTGGAGACAGAGCAGTACTTC
CDR3aa: CASSQVLETEQYF
v_gene: TRBV14
d_gene: NA
len: 13
j_gene: TRBJ2-7
abundance: NA

CDR3nt: TGCGCCAGCACCACCGGGGTCGAGACCCAGTACTTC
CDR3aa: CASTTGVETQYF
v_gene: TRBV10-1
d_gene: NA
len: 12
j_gene: TRBJ2-5
abundance: NA

CDR3nt: TGTGCCAGCAGCTCTTTCCTGGACACGAGGGAGACCCAGTACTTC
CDR3aa: CASSSFLDTRETQYF
v_gene: TRBV11-2
d_gene: NA
len: 15
j_gene: TRBJ2-5
abundance: few

CDR3nt: TGTGCCAGCAGTGGGGAACAGTTAGGGAATCAGCCCCAGCATTTT
CDR3aa: CASSGEQLGNQPQHF
v_gene: TRBV12-3/TRBV12-4
d_gene: NA
len: 15
j_gene: TRBJ1-5
abundance: NA

CDR3nt: TGTGCCAGCAGCTTCGACGGCGACTCCTACGAGCAGTACTTC
CDR3aa: CASSFDGDSYEQYF
v_gene: TRBV5-6
d_gene: NA
len: 14
j_gene: TRBJ2-7
abundance: few

CDR3nt: TGCGCCAGCACTCCCCCGGGGATGGTGACAGATACGCAGTATTTT
CDR3aa: CASTPPGMVTDTQYF
v_gene: TRBV5-1
d_gene: NA
len: 15
j_gene: TRBJ2-3
abundance: few

CDR3nt: TGTGCCAGCAGCTCAGGGACAGCGAATTCACCCCTCCACTTT
CDR3aa: CASSSGTANSPLHF
v_gene: TRBV5-5
d_gene: TRBD1
len: 14
j_gene: TRBJ1-6
abundance: NA

CDR3nt: TGCGCCAGCAGCCAAGAGACTAGCGGTCCCCGAGAGACCCAGTACTTC
CDR3aa: CASSQETSGPRETQYF
v_gene: TRBV4-1
d_gene: TRBD2
len: 16
j_gene: TRBJ2-5
abundance: NA

CDR3nt: TGCAGCGTTGCGGGGGAGAACAGCTGGGAAAAACTGTTTTTT
CDR3aa: CSVAGENSWEKLFF
v_gene: TRBV29-1
d_gene: NA
len: 14
j_gene: TRBJ1-4
abundance: NA

CDR3nt: TGTGCCAGCAGTTTGGCGGACAGTACCTACGAGCAGTACTTC
CDR3aa: CASSLADSTYEQYF
v_gene: TRBV28
d_gene: NA
len: 14
j_gene: TRBJ2-7
abundance: NA

CDR3nt: TGTGCCATCCGGGAGACAGATACGCAGTATTTT
CDR3aa: CAIRETDTQYF
v_gene: TRBV10-3
d_gene: NA
len: 11
j_gene: TRBJ2-3
abundance: NA